This record concerns one TCR beta chain sequence. Clones were sequenced by immunoSEQ multiplex PCR, and TCRdb holds only the in-frame ones, with some missing. Among 200,000 to 250,000 clones listed, approximately 82% were seen once. Germline V lookup: CDR1 SGHTA, CDR2 FQGTGA. Unmatched junction bases numbered 5, after V lost 5 bases and J lost 5 bases. The CDR3 is 15 amino acids. This sample was included in a study of blood T cell repertoires in COVID-19. Study in general: Sample material is recorded as cDNA or gDNA derived from T cells, B-cell-depleted T cells, or PBMCs.

The chain has TRBV7-3 and TRBJ2-5; TRBD2 matches at 13 bases. Sample: PBMCs or T cells enriched from blood (not recorded which). This TCR derives from a man aged 35 to 55 who had recovered from COVID-19. This CDR3 reads CASSTGLAGEETQYF. The CDR3 coding sequence is TGTGCCAGCAGCACCGGACTAGCGGGGGAGGAGACCCAGTACTTC.